One and the same sample provided the 19 T cell receptor beta chains below, sequenced in a study of blood T cell repertoires in COVID-19. Clones were read by immunoSEQ multiplex PCR, and TCRdb kept only the in-frame ones, dropping some. The sample consists of 80,000 or so clones, approximately 80% of them appearing once. Sequenced input: peripheral blood. These receptors were obtained from a man older than 75 with acute or convalescent COVID-19.

Details on this clone: At the DNA level, this CDR3 is encoded by other sequences in the same sample as well. This chain connects TRBV19 to TRBJ2-2; 8 bases fit TRBD1. Germline V gene data show CDR1 as LNHDA and CDR2 as SQIVND (reference sequence). CDR3 size: 14 residues. Trimming at V came to 2 bases and at J to 7 bases, leaving 3 bases not matched to a gene. DNA for the CDR3: TGTGCCAGTAGTATACAGGGGGCTAGCGGGGAGCTGTTTTTT. It is translated as CASSIQGASGELFF.

This chain uses TRBV10-3 with TRBJ1-2; D may be TRBD1 (5 bases). Trimming took off 11 bases at V and 7 bases at J, with 17 bases between the two ends. From germline, CDR1 is ENHRY and CDR2 SYGVKD. The CDR3 has 12 amino acids. The CDR3 loop reads CALRGGEVGYTF. The CDR3 DNA reads as TGTGCCCTCCGGGGGGGGGAGGTTGGCTACACCTTC.

The rearrangement joins TRBV7-9 to TRBJ1-5, with a weak D call TRBD1 (5 bases). Looked up from germline, CDR1 is SEHNR and CDR2 is FQNEAQ (reference sequence). The CDR3 runs 19 residues. V lost 4 bases to trimming and J lost 4 bases, with 26 bases between them. The CDR3 here is CASSSTSGQGRASNQPQHF. CDR3 bases: TGTGCCAGCAGCTCGACTTCGGGTCAGGGAAGGGCCTCGAATCAGCCCCAGCATTTT.

In this sample, this clone turned up once. V is TRBV11-3 and J is TRBJ2-1; 15 bases align to TRBD2. This CDR3 spans 19 amino acids. The junction had 8 bases not matched to a gene; V was cut back by 5 bases and J by 0 bases. The germline gives CDR1 SGHNT, CDR2 YENEEA. CDR3 residues: CASSRRTSGGAGSYNEQFF. In DNA, the CDR3 is TGTGCCAGCAGCCGACGGACTAGCGGGGGGGCCGGCTCCTACAATGAGCAGTTCTTC.

The chain employs TRBV6-5 and TRBJ2-7; D gene unclear. CDR1 is MNHEY, CDR2 SVGAGI, per germline. V was cut by 3 bases and J by 0 bases, with 12 bases left in between. The CDR3 extends over 15 amino acids. CDR3 residues: CASSYGPSSSYEQYF. CDR3 in DNA: TGTGCCAGCAGTTATGGGCCGTCGAGCTCCTACGAGCAGTACTTC.

Only a few counts were recorded for this clone. This chain joins TRBV6-5 and TRBJ2-1, with D uncertain. CDR1 MNHEY and CDR2 SVGAGI come from the germline V gene. With 4 bases removed from V and 4 bases from J, the gap between germline ends came to 11 bases. The CDR3 consists of 14 residues. CDR3 nucleotide sequence: TGTGCCAGCAGTTCCGCCGACAAGTACAATGAGCAGTTCTTC. Its protein product is CASSSADKYNEQFF.

In nucleotides, the CDR3 is TGTGCCAGCAGCTTCCAGGGGGTGATGAACACTGAAGCTTTCTTT. Its translation is CASSFQGVMNTEAFF. The rearrangement joins TRBV7-9 to TRBJ1-1; 7 bases are a match to TRBD1. J gave up 0 bases and V 3 bases, and 4 bases lay outside the gene matches. CDR3 length: 15 amino acids. Germline V CDR1 and CDR2: SEHNR, FQNEAQ (reference sequence).

V usage is TRBV2 and J usage is TRBJ2-5; 7 bases line up with TRBD1. The length of the CDR3 is 15 residues. Trimming removed 6 bases from V and 1 base from J; junction bases left unmatched: 8. Germline-derived CDR1 and CDR2 are SNHLY and FYNNEI. CDR3 sequence (DNA): TGTGCCAGCAGAGCAGCCCCAGGGGGCCAAGAGACCCAGTACTTC. It yields the protein CASRAAPGGQETQYF.

In its sample, this clone was seen once. This chain links TRBV23-1 with TRBJ1-4; 8 bases align to TRBD1. TRBV23-1 is marked as an open reading frame, function uncertain. J lost 6 bases, V lost 3 bases, and 6 bases had no gene match. This CDR3 is 15 amino acids long. The CDR3 spells CASSHRGRSHEKLFF. CDR3 coding DNA: TGCGCCAGCAGTCACAGGGGGCGGTCTCATGAAAAACTGTTTTTT.

V and J are TRBV5-4 and TRBJ2-5; TRBD2 matches 13 bases. This CDR3 is built from 17 residues. Germline V CDR1 and CDR2: SGHNT, YYREEE (reference sequence). Trimming cost V 6 bases and J 4 bases; bases outside gene matches: 12. Here the CDR3 DNA reads TGTGCCAGCACCCGGGTTACTAGCGGGGGGGCTCTAGAGACCCAGTACTTC. This translates into CASTRVTSGGALETQYF.

This chain joins TRBV28 and TRBJ1-5, with a weak D call TRBD1 (6 bases). The CDR3 consists of 16 residues. The V gene lost 6 bases and the J gene lost 6 bases, with 21 bases spanning the gap. Per the germline V gene, CDR1 is MDHEN and CDR2 is SYDVKM. CDR3 coding DNA: TGTGCCAGCAGCGGGAGGACCGGGACATTGGGTCAGCCCCAGCATTTT. This translates into CASSGRTGTLGQPQHF.

This rearrangement joins TRBV5-1 to TRBJ2-5; the D gene is possibly TRBD2 (6 bases). V lost 0 bases to trimming and J lost 2 bases, with 17 bases between them. The germline CDR1 and CDR2 sequences are SGHRS and YFSETQ. The CDR3 runs 17 residues. CDR3 sequence: CASSLGGGLGQQETQYF. DNA for the CDR3: TGCGCCAGCAGCTTGGGGGGAGGTCTTGGGCAACAAGAGACCCAGTACTTC.

The chain employs TRBV5-6 and TRBJ1-6; 8 bases align to TRBD1. Unmatched junction bases numbered 8, after V lost 5 bases and J lost 1 base. Germline CDR1 reads SGHDT; CDR2 reads YYEEEE. The CDR3 is 17 amino acids. The CDR3 is CASSTGQGRSYNSPLHF. CDR3 nucleotides: TGTGCCAGCAGTACCGGACAGGGACGGTCCTATAATTCACCCCTCCACTTT.

The chain recombines TRBV5-1 with TRBJ2-7; D perhaps matches TRBD1 (6 bases). The CDR3 loop spans 14 amino acids. Trimming took 5 bases from V and 0 from J, leaving 12 bases between them. Germline CDR1 reads SGHRS; CDR2 reads YFSETQ. The CDR3 sequence: CASSTGTTSYEQYF. The CDR3 coding sequence is TGCGCCAGCAGTACCGGGACAACCTCCTACGAGCAGTACTTC.

The chain recombines TRBV5-8 with TRBJ1-1; TRBD1 aligns across 11 bases. CDR1 is SGHTS and CDR2 is YDEGEE in the germline V gene. This CDR3 has 16 amino acids. The trim removed 0 bases at V and 4 bases at J, leaving 5 bases unmatched. The CDR3 nucleotides read TGTGCCAGCAGCTTGGCCTTCGGGACAGGGGGCACTGAAGCTTTCTTT. Protein product: CASSLAFGTGGTEAFF. The whole variable domain, filled in from reference TRBV5-8 and TRBJ1-1, reads EAGVTQSPTHLIKTRGQQATLRCSPISGHTSVYWYQQALGLGLQFLLWYDEGEERNRGNFPPRFSGRQFPNYSSELNVNALELEDSALYLCASSLAFGTGGTEAFFGQGTRLTVV.

The chain joins TRBV6-4 to TRBJ2-2, with TRBD2 as a possible D gene (7 bases). The CDR3 consists of 16 residues. Trimming removed 6 bases at V and 2 bases at J, with 16 bases between. Germline-derived CDR1 and CDR2 are MRHNA and SNTAGT. The DNA for the CDR3 is TGTGCCAGCAGCCACACCGGGGGGCGCAACACCGGGGAGCTGTTTTTT. Translation: CASSHTGGRNTGELFF.

This sequence joins TRBV2 and TRBJ1-5; 7 bases are a match to TRBD1. Germline CDR1 is SNHLY and CDR2 is FYNNEI. Germline trimming cut 7 bases from V and 4 bases from J; bases unmatched to any gene: 7. This CDR3 contains 14 residues. This CDR3 reads CASTEGDRNQPQHF. In nucleotides, the CDR3 is TGTGCCAGCACCGAAGGGGACAGAAATCAGCCCCAGCATTTT.

J is TRBJ2-3 and V is TRBV28; TRBD2 is a possible D gene (6 bases). Looked up from germline, CDR1 is MDHEN and CDR2 is SYDVKM. The CDR3 is 15 amino acids. Between the trimmed V and J ends, which lost 6 bases and 6 bases, there was a span of 19 bases. CDR3 coding DNA: TGTGCCAGCAGAGGACGGGGGATGGTTTTGGATACGCAGTATTTT. Residues: CASRGRGMVLDTQYF.

The chain carries TRBV27 and TRBJ1-4; 12 bases match TRBD1. The germline V gene encodes CDR1 MNHEY and CDR2 SMNVEV (reference sequence). With 6 bases clipped from V and 6 bases from J, the junction kept 5 bases outside the gene matches. The CDR3 covers 15 residues. The CDR3 DNA follows: TGTGCCAGCAGGGGGGGACAGGGGGCATATGAAAAACTGTTTTTT. This codes for CASRGGQGAYEKLFF.